The T cell receptor beta chain under discussion was sequenced for a study of shared T cell receptors in the human thymus. Unmatched junction bases numbered 7, after V lost 0 bases and J lost 5 bases. Germline V gene data show CDR1 as SGDLS and CDR2 as YYNGEE. The CDR3 has 17 amino acids. Assay: immunoSEQ multiplex PCR; the TCRdb copy retains only in-frame clones and omits some. In the table there are 550,000 to 800,000 clones, roughly 85% of which are singletons. The data also belong to a second study, concerning human thymus T cells. According to that study: Each of the donors was a healthy Finnish infant who was undergoing open corrective cardiac surgery for congenital heart defects. Resections obtained during corrective heart surgery supplied the thymus tissue. Both thymic and peripheral blood repertoires showed apparently biased V and J usage. Related research described strongly overlapping thymic repertoires in unrelated people.

The TCR originated in a girl in the first two years of life with a congenital heart defect. The sample comprised thymocytes. This rearrangement joins TRBV9 to TRBJ2-1, with TRBD2 matching 11 bases. The CDR3: CASSVGLAGGIDNEQFF. The CDR3 DNA is TGTGCCAGCAGCGTAGGGCTAGCGGGGGGAATAGACAATGAGCAGTTCTTC.